One sample yielded the 26 T cell receptor beta chains listed below, sequenced in a study of blood T cell repertoires in COVID-19. The method was immunoSEQ multiplex PCR; TCRdb's version includes in-frame clones alone and lacks a portion of them. The data contain some 270,000 clones, over 75% of them seen just once; the ten biggest clones take up 3.5% to 4.5%. Sequences were obtained from PBMCs or T cells enriched from blood (not recorded which). The source of these receptors is a woman in her twenties or thirties who had recovered from COVID-19.

This clone was observed a few times. The chain uses TRBV5-6 and TRBJ1-6, with 9 bases aligning to TRBD1. CDR1 and CDR2 (germline): SGHDT, YYEEEE. Losses at the gene ends were 1 base for V and 7 bases for J; bases not matched to a gene: 3. This CDR3 is built from 15 residues. In DNA form, the CDR3 reads TGTGCCAGCAGCTTGAGTGACAGGGGGAATTCACCCCTCCACTTT. Translation gives CASSLSDRGNSPLHF.

The chain links TRBV28 to TRBJ1-1; no firm D call. V shed 3 bases and J shed 4 bases, with 6 bases lying between them. Germline CDR1 reads MDHEN; CDR2 reads SYDVKM. The CDR3 has 12 amino acids. In nucleotides, the CDR3 is TGTGCCAGCAGTTTTCGTTTCACTGAAGCTTTCTTT. Protein sequence: CASSFRFTEAFF. Variable domain in full (rest from reference TRBV28 and TRBJ1-1): DVKVTQSSRYLVKRTGEKVFLECVQDMDHENMFWYRQDPGLGLRLIYFSYDVKMKEKGDIPEGYSVSREKKERFSLILESASTNQTSMYLCASSFRFTEAFFGQGTRLTVV.

The chain employs TRBV5-5 and TRBJ1-1; D is perhaps TRBD1 (5 bases). CDR3 length: 15 amino acids. V was shortened by 4 bases and J by 4 bases, with 17 bases between the two germline ends. Germline CDR1 SGHKS, CDR2 YYEKEE (reference sequence). CDR3 DNA sequence: TGTGCCAGCAGCCCCAAACCTCAGGGTATCACTGAAGCTTTCTTT. It codes for CASSPKPQGITEAFF.

The chain has TRBV29-1 and TRBJ1-1, with D possibly being TRBD1 (6 bases). CDR1 is SQVTM, CDR2 ANQGSEA, per germline. Trimming stripped 4 bases from V and 0 bases from J, with 18 bases between. The CDR3 covers 16 residues. Written as DNA, the CDR3 is TGCAGCGTTGTCGGGGGGCCGCGACATCTGAACACTGAAGCTTTCTTT. Translating it yields CSVVGGPRHLNTEAFF.

The chain recombines TRBV11-2 with TRBJ2-3, with 8 bases fitting TRBD1. The germline V gene has CDR1 SGHAT and CDR2 FQNNGV. V lost 5 bases, J lost 4 bases, and 14 bases stayed unmatched. The CDR3 covers 17 residues. The CDR3 is CASSPPRQGLGADTQYF. CDR3 in DNA: TGTGCCAGCAGCCCACCCAGACAGGGGCTTGGGGCAGATACGCAGTATTTT.

The chain is built from TRBV6-1 and TRBJ1-3; TRBD1 might be the D (6 bases). From germline, CDR1 is MNHNS and CDR2 SASEGT. The CDR3 has 15 residues. The germline V and J ends were trimmed by 0 bases and 4 bases, with 10 bases remaining between them. CDR3: CASSEAGGLGNTIYF. CDR3 nucleotides: TGTGCCAGCAGTGAAGCGGGGGGGCTCGGAAACACCATATATTTT.

The genes are TRBV30 and TRBJ2-7, with TRBD2 matching 12 bases. The CDR3 has 15 residues. V dropped 8 bases and J dropped 7; count of bases not matched to a gene: 15. CDR1 is GTSNPN and CDR2 is SVGIG in the germline V gene (reference sequence). DNA of the CDR3: TGTGCCACCGCACCGGGACTAGCGGGCGCCCCAGAGCAGTACTTC. Protein sequence: CATAPGLAGAPEQYF. The full variable domain, its missing parts supplied by reference TRBV30 and TRBJ2-7, is SQTIHQWPATLVQPVGSPLSLECTVEGTSNPNLYWYRQAAGRGLQLLFYSVGIGQISSEVPQNLSASRPQDRQFILSSKKLLLSDSGFYLCATAPGLAGAPEQYFGPGTRLTVT.

The chain carries TRBV27 and TRBJ2-7; D might be TRBD2 (5 bases). Germline V CDR1 and CDR2: MNHEY, SMNVEV (reference sequence). Trimming took 6 bases from V and 3 from J, leaving 15 bases between them. The CDR3 is 14 amino acids. DNA for the CDR3: TGTGCCAGCAGCCTGCTAGCCGAGAGCTACGAGCAGTACTTC. It yields the protein CASSLLAESYEQYF.

The chain links TRBV2 to TRBJ1-4; 8 positions agree with TRBD1. This CDR3 comprises 15 residues. CDR1 is SNHLY and CDR2 is FYNNEI in the germline V gene. After removal of 10 bases from V and 8 bases from J, the junction contained 15 bases not matched to a gene. The DNA for the CDR3 is TGTGCCACCTCAACGGGGACAGGCCGGGTAGAAAAACTGTTTTTT. Amino acids: CATSTGTGRVEKLFF.

The V call is TRBV19, the J call TRBJ1-5; D gene ambiguous. CDR1 LNHDA and CDR2 SQIVND come from the germline V gene (reference sequence). The CDR3 extends over 13 amino acids. V was trimmed by 3 bases and J by 7 bases, leaving 10 bases between them. Written as DNA, the CDR3 is TGTGCCAGTAGTATGAGGGTCCGACAGCCCCAGCATTTT. Translated, it gives CASSMRVRQPQHF. The full variable domain, completed using reference TRBV19 and TRBJ1-5, is DGGITQSPKYLFRKEGQNVTLSCEQNLNHDAMYWYRQDPGQGLRLIYYSQIVNDFQKGDIAEGYSVSREKKESFPLTVTSAQKNPTAFYLCASSMRVRQPQHFGDGTRLSIL.

The chain combines TRBV28 with TRBJ2-6, with D possibly TRBD2 on 5 matching bases. The germline gives CDR1 MDHEN, CDR2 SYDVKM. CDR3 length equals 21 residues. Deletions cut 11 bases from V and 2 bases from J, with 34 bases between. The CDR3 coding sequence is TGTGCCTCCTCAGCAGTCAATTACCTGGGAGCGATGGAGCCTGGGGCCAACGTCCTGACTTTC. Its protein product is CASSAVNYLGAMEPGANVLTF. The whole variable domain, filled in from reference TRBV28 and TRBJ2-6, reads DVKVTQSSRYLVKRTGEKVFLECVQDMDHENMFWYRQDPGLGLRLIYFSYDVKMKEKGDIPEGYSVSREKKERFSLILESASTNQTSMYLCASSAVNYLGAMEPGANVLTFGAGSRLTVL.

The chain uses TRBV30 and TRBJ1-6; a possible D gene is TRBD1 (6 bases). V was trimmed by 2 bases and J by 9 bases, leaving 14 bases between them. The germline CDR1 and CDR2 sequences are GTSNPN and SVGIG (reference sequence). The CDR3 is 14 amino acids. CDR3 DNA sequence: TGTGCCTGGAGTACCGGACAGAGTGCTTCACCCCTCCACTTT. This gives the protein CAWSTGQSASPLHF.

V gene TRBV6-5 combines with J gene TRBJ1-4; possible D gene TRBD1, 6 bases. The length of the CDR3 is 15 residues. CDR1 and CDR2 from the germline V gene are MNHEY and SVGAGI. Between the trimmed V and J ends, which lost 4 bases and 8 bases, there was a span of 17 bases. CDR3 region: CASSWFGAGAEKLFF. CDR3 nucleotide sequence: TGTGCCAGCAGTTGGTTCGGGGCAGGGGCAGAAAAACTGTTTTTT.

The V call is TRBV7-6, the J call TRBJ1-5; maybe TRBD1 (6 bases). V lost 1 base and J lost 1, with 11 bases in between. The germline gives CDR1 SGHVS, CDR2 FNYEAQ. CDR3 size: 16 residues. The CDR3 sequence is CASSLGTGPSNQPQHF. CDR3 DNA sequence: TGTGCCAGCAGCTTAGGTACAGGGCCCAGCAATCAGCCCCAGCATTTT.

The chain joins TRBV10-1 to TRBJ1-2; 7 bases line up with TRBD1. The V and J ends lost 5 bases and 4 bases, in that order; junction bases with no gene match: 4. CDR3 length: 13 amino acids. Germline loops: CDR1 WNHNN, CDR2 SYGVQD (reference sequence). The CDR3 sequence is CASSQTGTYGYTF. CDR3 in DNA: TGCGCCAGCAGTCAGACAGGGACCTATGGCTACACCTTC.

The gene calls are TRBV15 and TRBJ1-2; possible D gene TRBD1, 5 bases. Trimming took off 5 bases at V and 0 bases at J, with 10 bases between the two ends. Germline lookup yields CDR1 LNHNV and CDR2 YYDKDF (reference sequence). There are 14 residues in the CDR3. The CDR3 DNA reads as TGTGCCACCAGCCACAGGATAACTAACTATGGCTACACCTTC. Its translation is CATSHRITNYGYTF. The full variable domain, its missing parts supplied by reference TRBV15 and TRBJ1-2, is DAMVIQNPRYQVTQFGKPVTLSCSQTLNHNVMYWYQQKSSQAPKLLFHYYDKDFNNEADTPDNFQSRRPNTSFCFLDIRSPGLGDTAMYLCATSHRITNYGYTFGSGTRLTVV.

The chain links TRBV5-5 to TRBJ1-2, with 7 bases that match TRBD1. The germline CDR1 and CDR2 sequences are SGHKS and YYEKEE (reference sequence). This CDR3 has 13 amino acids. Trimming at V came to 4 bases and at J to 11 bases, leaving 11 bases not matched to a gene. CDR3 loop: CASSARDSLWYTF. The CDR3 DNA follows: TGTGCCAGCAGCGCCCGGGACAGCCTTTGGTACACCTTC.

The chain employs TRBV24-1 and TRBJ2-1; 8 bases are shared with TRBD1. V shed 2 bases and J 5 bases; nucleotides not matched to a gene: 7. The CDR3 has 16 amino acids. Germline V gives CDR1 KGHDR, CDR2 SFDVKD. The CDR3 region is CATSDSTGQVNNEQFF. The CDR3, as DNA: TGTGCCACCAGTGATTCAACGGGACAGGTAAACAATGAGCAGTTCTTC.

The rearrangement uses TRBV28 and TRBJ1-2; a possible D gene is TRBD1 (5 bases). Germline V gene sequence: CDR1 MDHEN, CDR2 SYDVKM. Trimming pared 6 bases from V and 7 bases from J, leaving 15 bases between. The CDR3 runs to 13 residues. CDR3 region: CASSSLSGGGYTF. CDR3 nucleotides: TGTGCCAGCAGCTCCCTCTCCGGGGGTGGCTACACCTTC.

The chain carries TRBV2 and TRBJ2-7; 9 nucleotides align to TRBD1. Per the germline V gene, CDR1 is SNHLY and CDR2 is FYNNEI. The V gene end was trimmed by 3 bases and the J gene end by 1 base; junction bases not matched to a gene: 10. The length of the CDR3 is 17 residues. CDR3 sequence: CASSERGTGLSSYEQYF. Written as DNA, the CDR3 is TGTGCCAGCAGTGAGAGGGGGACAGGGCTAAGTTCCTACGAGCAGTACTTC.

V usage is TRBV15 and J usage is TRBJ2-4, with D possibly being TRBD1 (6 bases). Germline loops: CDR1 LNHNV, CDR2 YYDKDF (reference sequence). CDR3 length: 17 amino acids. Trimming shortened V by 0 bases and J by 1 base, and 13 bases separated the two germline ends. The CDR3 here is CATSRDRGLTAKNIQYF. CDR3 nucleotide sequence: TGTGCCACCAGCAGAGACAGGGGATTGACGGCCAAAAACATTCAGTACTTC.

The chain employs TRBV2 and TRBJ2-5; the match to TRBD1 covers 7 bases. The CDR3 is 14 amino acids. Unmatched junction bases numbered 8, after V lost 6 bases and J lost 4 bases. CDR1 is SNHLY, CDR2 FYNNEI, per germline. This CDR3 is CASRRQGVVETQYF. In DNA form, the CDR3 reads TGTGCCAGCAGGAGACAGGGAGTTGTAGAGACCCAGTACTTC.

The J gene is TRBJ2-5, the V gene TRBV11-2; the D gene is possibly TRBD1 (6 bases). Germline assignment: CDR1 SGHAT and CDR2 FQNNGV. This CDR3 is built from 15 residues. The V end was cut by 1 base, the J end by 5 bases, with 14 bases between. CDR3 sequence: CASSLAQGTGETQYF. Here the CDR3 DNA reads TGTGCCAGCAGCTTAGCTCAGGGGACCGGTGAGACCCAGTACTTC. The complete variable domain, with remaining parts taken from reference TRBV11-2 and TRBJ2-5, reads EAGVAQSPRYKIIEKRQSVAFWCNPISGHATLYWYQQILGQGPKLLIQFQNNGVVDDSQLPKDRFSAERLKGVDSTLKIQPAKLEDSAVYLCASSLAQGTGETQYFGPGTRLLVL.

This clone was picked up one time. The chain has TRBV19 and TRBJ1-5; the D is unclear. The CDR3 extends over 14 amino acids. Trimming left V 3 bases short and J 7 bases short, with 13 bases between. CDR1 is LNHDA, CDR2 SQIVND, per germline (reference sequence). The CDR3 bases are TGTGCCAGTAGTATTTTGGGAGAGAGGCAGCCCCAGCATTTT. It encodes CASSILGERQPQHF.

This clone appeared a single time. The chain joins TRBV5-6 to TRBJ2-3, with TRBD2 identical over 13 bases. In germline, CDR1 is SGHDT, CDR2 YYEEEE. This CDR3 is 17 amino acids long. V lost 1 base to trimming and J lost 0 bases; unmatched junction nucleotides: 2. Here the CDR3 DNA reads TGTGCCAGCAGCTTGTGGGGACTAGCGGGAAGCACAGATACGCAGTATTTT. It is translated as CASSLWGLAGSTDTQYF.

This clone showed up just once. The DNA for the CDR3 is TGTGCCAGTAGTCGTGGGGTGCAGGGTTACACTGAAGCTTTCTTT. Its protein is CASSRGVQGYTEAFF. J is TRBJ1-1 and V is TRBV19; a weak D match, TRBD1 (5 bases). V was cut by 5 bases and J by 3 bases, with 16 bases left in between. There are 15 residues in the CDR3. Germline V CDR1 and CDR2: LNHDA, SQIVND (reference sequence).